A selection of T cell receptor beta chains follows, all from one sample in a study of a mutant IDH1 vaccine in newly diagnosed glioma. The table came from immunoSEQ multiplex PCR; TCRdb's copy has only in-frame clones and leaves some out. The table includes over 55,000 clones, roughly 90% detected once. Their antigens remain unidentified. The sequencing here drew on PBMCs, taken from a glioma patient whose treatment included an IDH1 peptide vaccine. The receptor source for this set is a man between 35 and 55 years old with glioma. Both conserved end residues are part of each CDR3. Each record gives: D gene, V gene, clone size, J gene, CDR3 DNA, CDR3 protein. A D gene is named only where the DNA matches it firmly. Size is stated for part of the rows, as once, few or many counts, or as a class when the clone is expanded.

D: .
V: TRBV18
size: .
J: TRBJ1-6
DNA: TGTGCCAGCTCACAAAATTATAGACCCCCAGGGGACGGAAATTCACCCCTCCACTTT
CDR3: CASSQNYRPPGDGNSPLHF

D: .
V: TRBV6-5
size: .
J: TRBJ1-1
DNA: TGTGCCAGCAGTTCGGGACCCACAGGGACCTTTGAAGCTTTCTTT
CDR3: CASSSGPTGTFEAFF

D: .
V: TRBV18
size: .
J: TRBJ2-7
DNA: TGTGCCAGCTCCCCTGACGGCCCCGAGCAGTACTTC
CDR3: CASSPDGPEQYF

D: TRBD1
V: TRBV7-2
size: .
J: TRBJ2-2
DNA: TGTGCCAGCAGCTTGGGACAGTCGAACACCGGGGAGCTGTTTTTT
CDR3: CASSLGQSNTGELFF

D: .
V: TRBV7-9
size: .
J: TRBJ2-5
DNA: TGTGCCAGCATCGGGCGCGGACAGATAAAAAAAGAGACCCAGTACTTC
CDR3: CASIGRGQIKKETQYF

D: .
V: TRBV7-5
size: .
J: TRBJ1-5
DNA: TGTGCCAGCAGCTTAGCCCCGGGTCAGCCCCAGCATTTT
CDR3: CASSLAPGQPQHF

D: .
V: TRBV6-6
size: .
J: TRBJ2-5
DNA: TGTGCCAGCAGTTACTCGGCAGGCTACCAAGAGACCCAGTACTTC
CDR3: CASSYSAGYQETQYF

D: TRBD1
V: TRBV28
size: .
J: TRBJ2-1
DNA: TGTGCCAGCAGTGTCTCCGGACAGGGAAAGCAGTCCGATGAGCAGTTCTTC
CDR3: CASSVSGQGKQSDEQFF

D: .
V: TRBV27
size: .
J: TRBJ2-2
DNA: TGTGCCAGCAGTTTATATGGGGAGCTGTTTTTT
CDR3: CASSLYGELFF

D: .
V: TRBV5-4
size: .
J: TRBJ2-6
DNA: TGTGCCAGCAGGATGGATAGTGGGGCCAACGTCCTGACTTTC
CDR3: CASRMDSGANVLTF

D: .
V: TRBV7-2
size: .
J: TRBJ2-7
DNA: TGTGCCAGCAGCACGGACAGTTTGTACGAGCAGTACTTC
CDR3: CASSTDSLYEQYF

D: TRBD2
V: TRBV13
size: once
J: TRBJ2-3
DNA: TGTGCCACCCTTACCGGGACTAGCGATCGCCGGGTGACAGATACGCAGTATTTT
CDR3: CATLTGTSDRRVTDTQYF

D: TRBD1
V: TRBV7-2
size: .
J: TRBJ2-7
DNA: TGTGCCAGCAGCCTAGGACAGGGGGGGCGTGAGCAGTACTTC
CDR3: CASSLGQGGREQYF

D: TRBD1
V: TRBV5-4
size: .
J: TRBJ1-4
DNA: TGTGCCAGCAGAGGGGACAGCTCAACTAATGAAAAACTGTTTTTT
CDR3: CASRGDSSTNEKLFF

D: .
V: TRBV11-2
size: once
J: TRBJ1-1
DNA: TGTGCCAGCAGCTTAGTAAACAGATGGGCTTTCTTT
CDR3: CASSLVNRWAFF

D: .
V: TRBV29-1
size: .
J: TRBJ2-1
DNA: TGCAGCGTTGGGGTCACGGGGACGGGTGAGCAGTTCTTC
CDR3: CSVGVTGTGEQFF

D: .
V: TRBV7-9
size: .
J: TRBJ1-2
DNA: TGTGCCAGCAGCTTATTAGGGGGGCCCTATGGCTACACCTTC
CDR3: CASSLLGGPYGYTF

D: .
V: TRBV5-1
size: .
J: TRBJ1-2
DNA: TGCGCCAGCAGCTTGCAGGGAACCTATGGCTACACCTTC
CDR3: CASSLQGTYGYTF

D: .
V: TRBV9
size: .
J: TRBJ2-5
DNA: TGTGCCAGCAGCGTAGGATCATTACCCCAAGAGACCCAGTACTTC
CDR3: CASSVGSLPQETQYF

D: .
V: TRBV19
size: .
J: TRBJ2-7
DNA: TGTGCCAGTAGTATAGGACCCTACGAGCAGTACTTC
CDR3: CASSIGPYEQYF

D: TRBD2
V: TRBV7-2
size: .
J: TRBJ2-7
DNA: TGTGCCAGCAGCCCCGGACTAGGAGGGTCCGACGAGCAGTACTTC
CDR3: CASSPGLGGSDEQYF

D: .
V: TRBV11-3
size: .
J: TRBJ2-1
DNA: TGTGCCAGCAGCTTCTTTGAGGGCAATGAGCAGTTCTTC
CDR3: CASSFFEGNEQFF

D: .
V: TRBV5-1
size: .
J: TRBJ2-1
DNA: TGCGCCAGCAGCTTGGAAGGGGTCTACAATGAGCAGTTCTTC
CDR3: CASSLEGVYNEQFF

D: .
V: TRBV6-1
size: .
J: TRBJ2-1
DNA: TGTGCCAGCAGTGAAGGGGCAGACTGGCTGGATGAGCAGTTCTTC
CDR3: CASSEGADWLDEQFF

D: .
V: TRBV7-9
size: .
J: TRBJ1-4
DNA: TGTGCCAGCACGGTCAGAGCCGCTAATGAAAAACTGTTTTTT
CDR3: CASTVRAANEKLFF

D: .
V: TRBV5-4
size: .
J: TRBJ2-5
DNA: TGTGCCAGCAGCTTGTTTAGCGGAGGGGGGGAGACCCAGTACTTC
CDR3: CASSLFSGGGETQYF

D: .
V: TRBV7-9
size: .
J: TRBJ2-1
DNA: TGTGCCAGCAGCCGCGCGGTACAGGGTTGGAATGAGCAGTTCTTC
CDR3: CASSRAVQGWNEQFF

D: .
V: TRBV11-2
size: once
J: TRBJ2-3
DNA: TGTGCCAGCACCCCCCGGGGGAGTTTCACAGATACGCAGTATTTT
CDR3: CASTPRGSFTDTQYF

D: TRBD2
V: TRBV10-3
size: .
J: TRBJ2-7
DNA: TGTGCCATCAGTGAGTCCCGGGGAGGGCCCTCCGAGCAGTACTTC
CDR3: CAISESRGGPSEQYF

D: .
V: TRBV7-9
size: few
J: TRBJ1-5
DNA: TGTGCCAGCAGCTTAGCGGTAGCAGGGGTGAGCAATCAGCCCCAGCATTTT
CDR3: CASSLAVAGVSNQPQHF

D: .
V: TRBV2
size: .
J: TRBJ2-1
DNA: TGTGCCAGCAGTGATCCCCCACATTTCGAACCGGGCCATGAGCAGTTCTTC
CDR3: CASSDPPHFEPGHEQFF

D: TRBD2
V: TRBV7-7
size: .
J: TRBJ2-5
DNA: TGTGCCAGCAGCTTAGGCAGGGAGGGGGAGACCCAGTACTTC
CDR3: CASSLGREGETQYF

D: .
V: TRBV7-2
size: once
J: TRBJ2-7
DNA: TGTGCCAGCAGCTTAGTACGTAACCGCTACGAGCAGTACTTC
CDR3: CASSLVRNRYEQYF

D: .
V: TRBV10-2
size: .
J: TRBJ1-1
DNA: TGCGCCAGCACTTCAACACCCTCGGCTGAAGCTTTCTTT
CDR3: CASTSTPSAEAFF

D: TRBD1
V: TRBV10-3
size: .
J: TRBJ2-7
DNA: TGTGCCATCAGTGCGGGACAGGTCTACTACGAGCAGTACTTC
CDR3: CAISAGQVYYEQYF

D: .
V: TRBV6-6
size: .
J: TRBJ1-4
DNA: TGTGCCAGCAGTGGACGGAGGACTAATGAAAAACTGTTTTTT
CDR3: CASSGRRTNEKLFF

D: TRBD2
V: TRBV2
size: .
J: TRBJ2-7
DNA: TGTGCCAGCAGCGAGGGACTAGCCCTCTACGAGCAGTACTTC
CDR3: CASSEGLALYEQYF

D: TRBD2
V: TRBV4-2
size: .
J: TRBJ2-1
DNA: TGTGCCAGCAGCCACGGACTAGCGGGAGTTAACTCCTACAATGAGCAGTTCTTC
CDR3: CASSHGLAGVNSYNEQFF

D: .
V: TRBV28
size: .
J: TRBJ2-7
DNA: TGTGCCAGCAGCCTCCGCGGAGACTCCTACGAGCAGTACTTC
CDR3: CASSLRGDSYEQYF

D: .
V: TRBV2
size: .
J: TRBJ1-6
DNA: TGTGCCAGCAGTGTCACAGATACGAGTAATTCACCCCTCCACTTT
CDR3: CASSVTDTSNSPLHF

D: TRBD1
V: TRBV9
size: .
J: TRBJ1-3
DNA: TGTGCCAGCAGCCTAAGTGGACAGGGTCTGAACACCATATATTTT
CDR3: CASSLSGQGLNTIYF

D: .
V: TRBV10-3
size: .
J: TRBJ1-2
DNA: TGTGCCATCACCCAGGGGTCCCAAGCTAACTATGGCTACACCTTC
CDR3: CAITQGSQANYGYTF